The 29 T cell receptor beta chains reported below all come from one sample, sequenced in a study of blood T cell repertoires in COVID-19. Repertoires were generated with immunoSEQ multiplex PCR, while TCRdb's copy carries only in-frame clones and drops some. The data contain roughly 130,000 clones, roughly 84% of them singletons. Sequencing input: PBMCs or T cells enriched from blood (not recorded which). These receptors were taken from a woman under 40 who had recovered from COVID-19.

The chain joins TRBV29-1 to TRBJ2-7; maybe TRBD2 (6 bases). V lost 7 bases to trimming and J lost 2 bases, with 12 bases between them. The CDR3 totals 12 residues. Germline CDR1 SQVTM, CDR2 ANQGSEA. CDR3 nucleotide sequence: TGCAGCGCTGGGGAGGCACCCTACGAGCAGTACTTC. Its translation: CSAGEAPYEQYF.

The chain employs TRBV4-3 and TRBJ1-4; D remains ambiguous. The germline V gene has CDR1 LGHNA and CDR2 YSLEER. The CDR3 totals 15 residues. V was clipped by 0 bases and J by 0 bases, with 5 bases between them. CDR3 amino acids: CASSQEGPTNEKLFF. CDR3 in DNA: TGCGCCAGCAGCCAAGAGGGCCCAACTAATGAAAAACTGTTTTTT.

The CDR3 loop is CASSLRSVSGAGELFF. The DNA of the CDR3 is TGTGCCAGCAGCTTACGGTCGGTCTCGGGGGCCGGGGAGCTGTTTTTT. The chain combines TRBV11-2 with TRBJ2-2; D is possibly TRBD2 (6 bases). Per germline, CDR1 SGHAT and CDR2 FQNNGV. CDR3 length equals 16 residues. V lost 2 bases, J lost 6 bases, and 16 bases lay in between.

This clone has only a few counts. The chain links TRBV21-1 to TRBJ1-1; the DNA was not compared with TRBD1, the D call given in the table. TRBV21-1 is tagged as a pseudogene. The CDR3 has 18 residues. The CDR3 here is CASSKQVSRSQGAAEAFF. CDR3 nucleotide sequence: TGTGCCAGCAGCAAACAAGTTTCCCGATCACAGGGGGCGGCTGAAGCTTTCTTT.

CDR3 residues: CASSPTDRANTEAFF. The CDR3 DNA follows: TGTGCCAGCTCACCAACGGACAGGGCGAACACTGAAGCTTTCTTT. The chain couples TRBV18 to TRBJ1-1; 8 nucleotides agree with TRBD1. This CDR3 comprises 15 residues. The V segment lost 2 bases and the J segment 1 base; nucleotides outside the gene matches: 3. Germline CDR1 reads KGHSH; CDR2 reads LQKENI. Complete variable domain (other parts from reference TRBV18 and TRBJ1-1): NAGVMQNPRHLVRRRGQEARLRCSPMKGHSHVYWYRQLPEEGLKFMVYLQKENIIDESGMPKERFSAEFPKEGPSILRIQQVVRGDSAAYFCASSPTDRANTEAFFGQGTRLTVV.

The genes are TRBV4-3 and TRBJ2-7; D might be TRBD1 (6 bases). Germline loops: CDR1 LGHNA, CDR2 YSLEER. This CDR3 comprises 13 residues. Trimming took 4 bases from V and 3 from J, leaving 10 bases between them. DNA of the CDR3: TGCGCCAGCAGCCGTGGACAGTACTACGAGCAGTACTTC. It encodes CASSRGQYYEQYF.

J is TRBJ2-5 and V is TRBV23-1; possible D gene TRBD1, 6 bases. TRBV23-1 is marked as an open reading frame, function uncertain. Trimming took off 8 bases at V and 5 bases at J, with 15 bases between the two ends. The CDR3 runs to 13 residues. CDR3 protein: CASGGPIQETQYF. CDR3 bases: TGCGCCAGCGGGGGCCCTATCCAGGAGACCCAGTACTTC.

This sequence joins TRBV2 and TRBJ1-6, with 10 bases aligning to TRBD1. CDR3 length: 14 residues. The junction had 4 bases not matched to a gene; V was cut back by 4 bases and J by 10 bases. Germline CDR1 SNHLY, CDR2 FYNNEI. CDR3 coding DNA: TGTGCCAGCAGTGGACAGGGGGCACGATCACCCCTCCACTTT. Amino acids: CASSGQGARSPLHF.

The chain joins TRBV7-2 to TRBJ2-5; 12 nucleotides align to TRBD2. Unmatched junction bases numbered 9, after V lost 3 bases and J lost 7 bases. CDR1 and CDR2 (germline): SGHTA, FQGNSA. The CDR3 length is 16 residues. CDR3 DNA sequence: TGTGCCAGCAGCTTGACTAGCGGGAGCCTCGGGGCGACCCAGTACTTC. This translates into CASSLTSGSLGATQYF.

This clone was found once. The chain joins TRBV5-4 to TRBJ1-1; D is unclear. The germline V gene has CDR1 SGHNT and CDR2 YYREEE (reference sequence). V lost 4 bases to trimming and J lost 1 base, with 5 bases between them. This CDR3 has 12 residues. DNA of the CDR3: TGTGCCAGCAGCCGTCCGAACACTGAAGCTTTCTTT. Residues: CASSRPNTEAFF.

V usage is TRBV7-3 and J usage is TRBJ2-1, with TRBD2 matching 8 bases. V shed 4 bases, J shed 1 base, and the junction held 3 bases outside the gene matches. Looked up from germline, CDR1 is SGHTA and CDR2 is FQGTGA. This CDR3 region has 15 residues. The CDR3 DNA sequence: TGTGCCAGCAGCTCCAGCGGGGGATCCTACAATGAGCAGTTCTTC. Amino acid sequence: CASSSSGGSYNEQFF.

To note about this clone: Mismatch with germline at one junction end may stem from a read error. The rearrangement uses TRBV20-1 and TRBJ1-4, with D possibly TRBD1 on 6 matching bases. The CDR3 runs to 11 residues. Germline V gene lookup returns CDR1 DFQATT and CDR2 SNEGSKA (reference sequence). CDR3 sequence (DNA): TGCAGTGCTAGATTACCCGGGACAAAAATTTTT. Translated: CSARLPGTKIF.

The chain uses TRBV19 and TRBJ2-7; D is possibly TRBD2 (7 bases). This CDR3 contains 14 residues. The germline CDR1 and CDR2 sequences are LNHDA and SQIVND (reference sequence). Trimming removed 10 bases at V and 0 bases at J, with 16 bases between. The CDR3, as DNA: TGTGCCACTCTGGGGGGGCCCTCCTCCTACGAGCAGTACTTC. As protein: CATLGGPSSYEQYF.

This clone was seen only a few times. This sequence joins TRBV11-2 and TRBJ2-7; 11 nucleotides line up with TRBD2. CDR1 is SGHAT and CDR2 is FQNNGV in the germline V gene. This CDR3 is 15 amino acids long. J lost 0 bases, V lost 6 bases, and 4 bases had no gene match. The CDR3 DNA is TGTGCCAGCAGGGCTAGCGGGAGGAGCTCCTACGAGCAGTACTTC. Its translation: CASRASGRSSYEQYF.

The rearrangement links TRBV7-2 to TRBJ2-7; unclear D gene. V was clipped by 1 base and J by 7 bases, with 11 bases between them. CDR1 and CDR2 (germline): SGHTA, FQGNSA. This CDR3 is 13 amino acids long. CDR3 sequence: CASSLDYSHEQYF. CDR3 bases: TGTGCCAGCAGCTTAGATTACAGTCATGAGCAGTACTTC.

This clone was seen only a few times. This chain joins TRBV15 and TRBJ2-1; D may be TRBD2 (6 bases). From germline, CDR1 is LNHNV and CDR2 YYDKDF (reference sequence). The CDR3 has 13 amino acids. The V end lost 0 bases, the J end lost 8 bases, and 8 bases lay between the germline ends. CDR3: CATSREPGDEQFF. CDR3 nucleotide sequence: TGTGCCACCAGCAGAGAGCCGGGAGATGAGCAGTTCTTC.

V is TRBV19 and J is TRBJ2-4, with 9 bases lining up with TRBD1. The CDR3 is 19 residues long. V dropped 6 bases and J dropped 0; count of bases not matched to a gene: 15. Germline V gives CDR1 LNHDA, CDR2 SQIVND (reference sequence). The CDR3 DNA follows: TGTGCCAGTAGGCCCGCCGGACAGGGGACTTTCCTAGCCAAAAACATTCAGTACTTC. It specifies CASRPAGQGTFLAKNIQYF.

This clone was picked up many times. The chain couples TRBV7-7 to TRBJ1-1; a weak D match, TRBD1 (6 bases). The CDR3 length is 18 residues. Trimming took 2 bases from V and 0 from J, leaving 19 bases between them. The V gene's germline CDR1 is SSHAT and CDR2 FNYEAQ (reference sequence). This CDR3 reads CASSLRYGRGSVNTEAFF. The CDR3 region has the DNA TGTGCCAGCAGCTTACGTTATGGCAGGGGAAGTGTGAACACTGAAGCTTTCTTT.

V and J are TRBV19 and TRBJ1-6; D is unresolved. V lost 5 bases, J lost 6 bases, and 14 bases lay in between. The V gene's germline CDR1 is LNHDA and CDR2 SQIVND (reference sequence). CDR3 length equals 15 residues. CDR3 sequence: CASSPSSNFNSPLHF. The CDR3 region has the DNA TGTGCCAGTAGTCCATCTTCTAACTTTAATTCACCCCTCCACTTT.

The rearrangement links TRBV6-2 or TRBV6-3 to TRBJ2-2, with D possibly being TRBD2 (5 bases). The length of the CDR3 is 15 residues. Germline V CDR1 and CDR2: MNHEY, SVGEGT. V dropped 2 bases and J dropped 5 bases, with 12 bases sitting between them. Written as DNA, the CDR3 is TGTGCCAGCAGTTACGCGCGGCGGAGGACCGGGGAGCTGTTTTTT. Amino acid sequence: CASSYARRRTGELFF.

This chain links TRBV7-9 with TRBJ2-5, with D perhaps TRBD2 (5 bases). Germline values: CDR1 SEHNR, CDR2 FQNEAQ (reference sequence). Trimming pared 1 base from V and 4 bases from J, leaving 7 bases between. The CDR3 has 13 residues. CDR3 nucleotide sequence: TGTGCCAGCAGCTTAGGAGGGCCAGAGACCCAGTACTTC. It encodes CASSLGGPETQYF.

The chain has TRBV19 and TRBJ2-3; D remains ambiguous. Looked up from germline, CDR1 is LNHDA and CDR2 is SQIVND (reference sequence). V gave up 7 bases and J gave up 2 bases, with 13 bases separating them. The CDR3 is 14 residues long. The CDR3 sequence: CASKHDIYTDTQYF. CDR3 DNA sequence: TGTGCCAGTAAACATGACATCTACACAGATACGCAGTATTTT.

This chain joins TRBV7-3 and TRBJ2-6; D possibly corresponds to TRBD1 (5 bases). V lost 4 bases and J lost 2, with 15 bases in between. The germline V gene encodes CDR1 SGHTA and CDR2 FQGTGA. The length of the CDR3 is 17 residues. This CDR3 reads CASSSKGQGAGANVLTF. The CDR3 nucleotides read TGTGCCAGCAGCTCAAAGGGGCAGGGTGCTGGGGCCAACGTCCTGACTTTC.

The chain combines TRBV13 with TRBJ2-1, with TRBD2 as a possible D gene (6 bases). CDR3 size: 18 residues. The germline gives CDR1 PRHDT, CDR2 FYEKMQ (reference sequence). V was cut by 4 bases and J by 3 bases, with 22 bases left in between. The CDR3 reads CASSSGGLANRGYNEQFF. CDR3 nucleotide sequence: TGTGCCAGCAGCTCCGGGGGTTTAGCGAACCGAGGCTACAATGAGCAGTTCTTC.

The rearrangement links TRBV9 to TRBJ2-7, with TRBD1 matching over 7 bases. V shed 0 bases and J 6 bases; nucleotides not matched to a gene: 9. This CDR3 is 15 amino acids long. Germline V lookup: CDR1 SGDLS, CDR2 YYNGEE. The CDR3 DNA is TGTGCCAGCAGCGTAGAGAGGGGGCGTTTGAGCGAGCAGTACTTC. It encodes CASSVERGRLSEQYF.

The genes are TRBV4-3 and TRBJ1-4; 12 bases fit TRBD1. The CDR3 contains 18 residues. With 0 bases clipped from V and 8 bases from J, the junction kept 10 bases outside the gene matches. Germline lookup yields CDR1 LGHNA and CDR2 YSLEER. CDR3 protein: CASSQDLGDRGQGEKLFF. The DNA of the CDR3 is TGCGCCAGCAGCCAAGATCTTGGGGACAGGGGGCAGGGGGAAAAACTGTTTTTT.

This chain connects TRBV18 to TRBJ2-1; 13 nucleotides agree with TRBD2. The CDR3 runs to 15 residues. Unmatched junction bases numbered 5, after V lost 6 bases and J lost 6 bases. Germline V gives CDR1 KGHSH, CDR2 LQKENI. The CDR3 sequence is CASSQGLAGTNEQFF. CDR3 nucleotides: TGTGCCAGCTCCCAGGGACTAGCGGGAACCAATGAGCAGTTCTTC.

J is TRBJ2-1 and V is TRBV3-1 (or the pseudogene TRBV3-2), with D possibly matching TRBD2 (6 bases). Trimming took off 4 bases at V and 0 bases at J, with 16 bases between the two ends. CDR1 and CDR2 (germline): LGHDT, YNNKEL (reference sequence). This CDR3 has 17 amino acids. The CDR3 spells CASSRESSAHSYNEQFF. CDR3 nucleotides: TGTGCCAGCAGCCGCGAATCTAGCGCGCACTCCTACAATGAGCAGTTCTTC.

The J gene is TRBJ2-1, the V gene TRBV27; 8 positions agree with TRBD1. The length of the CDR3 is 16 residues. Germline CDR1 reads MNHEY; CDR2 reads SMNVEV (reference sequence). With 0 bases clipped from V and 2 bases from J, the junction kept 3 bases outside the gene matches. The CDR3 nucleotides read TGTGCCAGCAGTTTATCGTCGACAGGGGCCTACAATGAGCAGTTCTTC. The encoded protein is CASSLSSTGAYNEQFF.